Given below is one T cell receptor beta chain in context. The antigen is not known. The sample belongs to a study of cytomegalovirus exposure and HLA in healthy donors. In the PCR, 60 Vbeta and 13 Jbeta primers were used. Generated by immunoSEQ multiplex PCR, the TCRdb table keeps only in-frame clones and is missing some. The table shows about 160,000 clones, with around 80% occurring only once. Study observations and caveats: Sequencing likely caused a cluster of highly shared sequence variants.

Unrecorded immune exposure was likely among donors, who were nominally healthy when sampled. The sample comprised PBMCs. The sequence derives from a male donor in good health and CMV-seropositive.

The CDR3 region is CASSRPGQGVGEQFF. The CDR3 region has the DNA TGCGCCAGCAGTCGCCCGGGACAGGGAGTAGGGGAGCAGTTCTTC. This chain links TRBV5-1 with TRBJ2-1; 9 bases match TRBD1. Per germline, CDR1 SGHRS and CDR2 YFSETQ. CDR3 length equals 15 residues. The trim removed 5 bases at V and 10 bases at J, leaving 13 bases unmatched.